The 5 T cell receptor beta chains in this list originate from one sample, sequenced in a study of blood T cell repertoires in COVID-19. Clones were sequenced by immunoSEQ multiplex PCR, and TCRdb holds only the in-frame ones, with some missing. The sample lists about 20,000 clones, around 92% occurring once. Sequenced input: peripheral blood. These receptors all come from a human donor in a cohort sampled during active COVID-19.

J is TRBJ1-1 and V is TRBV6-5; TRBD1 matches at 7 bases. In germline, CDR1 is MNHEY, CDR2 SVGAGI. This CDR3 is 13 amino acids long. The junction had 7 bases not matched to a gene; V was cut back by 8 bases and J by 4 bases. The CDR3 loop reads CASLETGPTEAFF. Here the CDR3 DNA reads TGTGCCAGCTTAGAGACAGGGCCCACTGAAGCTTTCTTT.

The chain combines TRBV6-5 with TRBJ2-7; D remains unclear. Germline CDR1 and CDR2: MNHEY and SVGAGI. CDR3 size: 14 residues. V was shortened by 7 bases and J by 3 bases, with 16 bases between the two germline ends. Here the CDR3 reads CASNPGWQNYEQYF. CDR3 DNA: TGTGCCAGCAATCCAGGCTGGCAGAACTACGAGCAGTACTTC.

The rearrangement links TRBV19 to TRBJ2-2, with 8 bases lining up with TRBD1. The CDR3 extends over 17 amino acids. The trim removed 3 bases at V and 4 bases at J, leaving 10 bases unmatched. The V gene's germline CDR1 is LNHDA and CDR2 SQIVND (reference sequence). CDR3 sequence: CASSIGVTTGATGELFF. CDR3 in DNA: TGTGCCAGTAGTATTGGGGTAACGACAGGGGCCACCGGGGAGCTGTTTTTT. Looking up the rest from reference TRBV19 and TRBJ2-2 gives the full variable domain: DGGITQSPKYLFRKEGQNVTLSCEQNLNHDAMYWYRQDPGQGLRLIYYSQIVNDFQKGDIAEGYSVSREKKESFPLTVTSAQKNPTAFYLCASSIGVTTGATGELFFGEGSRLTVL.

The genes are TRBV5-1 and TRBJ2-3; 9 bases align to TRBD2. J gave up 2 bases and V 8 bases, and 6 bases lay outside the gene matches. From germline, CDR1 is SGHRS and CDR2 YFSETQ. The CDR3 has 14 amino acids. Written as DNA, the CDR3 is TGCGCCAGTCAAGCGGGAGGAACCACAGATACGCAGTATTTT. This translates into CASQAGGTTDTQYF.

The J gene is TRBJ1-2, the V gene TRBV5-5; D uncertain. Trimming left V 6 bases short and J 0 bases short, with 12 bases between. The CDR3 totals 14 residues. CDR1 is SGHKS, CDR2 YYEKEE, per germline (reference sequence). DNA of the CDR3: TGTGCCAGCACCCGAGGGTTTACTAACTATGGCTACACCTTC. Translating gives CASTRGFTNYGYTF.